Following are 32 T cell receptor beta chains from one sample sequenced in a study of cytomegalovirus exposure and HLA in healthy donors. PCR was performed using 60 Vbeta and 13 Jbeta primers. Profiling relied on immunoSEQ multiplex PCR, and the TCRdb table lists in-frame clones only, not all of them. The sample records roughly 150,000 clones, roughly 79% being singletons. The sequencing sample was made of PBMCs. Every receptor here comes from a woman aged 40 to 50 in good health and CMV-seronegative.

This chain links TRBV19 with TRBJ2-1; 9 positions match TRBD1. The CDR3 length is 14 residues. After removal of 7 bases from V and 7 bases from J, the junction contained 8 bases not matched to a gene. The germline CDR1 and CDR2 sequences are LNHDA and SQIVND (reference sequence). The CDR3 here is CASNVGQGENEQFF. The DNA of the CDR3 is TGTGCCAGTAACGTGGGACAGGGTGAGAATGAGCAGTTCTTC. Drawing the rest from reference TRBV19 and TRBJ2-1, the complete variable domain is DGGITQSPKYLFRKEGQNVTLSCEQNLNHDAMYWYRQDPGQGLRLIYYSQIVNDFQKGDIAEGYSVSREKKESFPLTVTSAQKNPTAFYLCASNVGQGENEQFFGPGTRLTVL.

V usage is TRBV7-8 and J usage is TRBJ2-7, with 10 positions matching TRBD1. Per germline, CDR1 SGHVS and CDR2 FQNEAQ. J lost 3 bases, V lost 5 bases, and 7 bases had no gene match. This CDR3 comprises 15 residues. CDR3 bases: TGTGCCAGCAGCAACGGGACAGGGGCCATCTACGAGCAGTACTTC. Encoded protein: CASSNGTGAIYEQYF.

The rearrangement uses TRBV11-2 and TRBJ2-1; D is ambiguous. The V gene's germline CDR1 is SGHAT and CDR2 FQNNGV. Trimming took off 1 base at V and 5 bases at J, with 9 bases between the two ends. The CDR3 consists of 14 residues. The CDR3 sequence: CASSLAGYDNEQFF. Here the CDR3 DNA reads TGTGCCAGCAGCTTAGCGGGTTATGACAATGAGCAGTTCTTC.

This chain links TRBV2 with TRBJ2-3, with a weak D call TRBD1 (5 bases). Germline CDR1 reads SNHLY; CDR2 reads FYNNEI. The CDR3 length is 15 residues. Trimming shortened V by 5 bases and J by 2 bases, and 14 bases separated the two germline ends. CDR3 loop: CASSYDSTITDTQYF. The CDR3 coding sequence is TGTGCCAGCAGTTATGACAGCACGATCACAGATACGCAGTATTTT.

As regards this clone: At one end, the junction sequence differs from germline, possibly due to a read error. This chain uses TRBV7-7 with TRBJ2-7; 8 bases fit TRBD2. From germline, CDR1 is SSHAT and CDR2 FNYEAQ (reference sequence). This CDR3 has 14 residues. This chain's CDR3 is CASSPVAGSYEQYF. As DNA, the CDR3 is TGTGCTAGCAGCCCTGTAGCGGGATCCTACGAGCAGTACTTC. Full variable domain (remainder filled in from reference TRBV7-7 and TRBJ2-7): GAGVSQSPRYKVTKRGQDVTLRCDPISSHATLYWYQQALGQGPEFLTYFNYEAQPDKSGLPSDRFSAERPEGSISTLTIQRTEQRDSAMYRCASSPVAGSYEQYFGPGTRLTVT.

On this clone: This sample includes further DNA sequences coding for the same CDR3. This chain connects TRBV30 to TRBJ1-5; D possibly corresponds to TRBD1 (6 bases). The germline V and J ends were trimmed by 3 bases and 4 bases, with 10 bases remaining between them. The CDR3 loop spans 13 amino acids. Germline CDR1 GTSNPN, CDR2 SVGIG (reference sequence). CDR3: CAWSAQGNQPQHF. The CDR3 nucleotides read TGTGCCTGGAGCGCACAGGGAAATCAGCCCCAGCATTTT.

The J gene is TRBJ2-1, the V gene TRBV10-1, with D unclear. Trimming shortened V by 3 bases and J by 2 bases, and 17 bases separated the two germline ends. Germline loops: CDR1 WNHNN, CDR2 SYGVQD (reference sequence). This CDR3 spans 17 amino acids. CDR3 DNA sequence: TGCGCCAGCAGTGATTTACCTTACAGTCCTACCTACAATGAGCAGTTCTTC. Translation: CASSDLPYSPTYNEQFF.

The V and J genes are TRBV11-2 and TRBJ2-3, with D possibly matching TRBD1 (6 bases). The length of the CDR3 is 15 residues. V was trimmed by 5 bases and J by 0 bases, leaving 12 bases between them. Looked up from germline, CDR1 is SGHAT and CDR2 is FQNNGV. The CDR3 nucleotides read TGTGCCAGCAGCCCGGACAGAGTTAGCACAGATACGCAGTATTTT. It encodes CASSPDRVSTDTQYF.

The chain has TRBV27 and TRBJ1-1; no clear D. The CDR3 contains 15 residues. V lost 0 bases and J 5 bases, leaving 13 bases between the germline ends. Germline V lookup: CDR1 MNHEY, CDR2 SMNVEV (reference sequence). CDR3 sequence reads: CASSLSHIGGTEAFF. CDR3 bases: TGTGCCAGCAGTTTATCCCACATCGGAGGAACTGAAGCTTTCTTT.

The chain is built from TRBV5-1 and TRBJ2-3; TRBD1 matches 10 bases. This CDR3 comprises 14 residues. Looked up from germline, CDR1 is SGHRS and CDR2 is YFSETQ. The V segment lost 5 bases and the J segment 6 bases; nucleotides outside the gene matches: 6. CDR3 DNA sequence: TGCGCCAGCAGAATGGACAGGGGGTTTGATACGCAGTATTTT. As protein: CASRMDRGFDTQYF.

CDR3 sequence (DNA): TGTGCCAGCAGTTACGACAGGGAGGAGACCCAGTACTTC. Translating it yields CASSYDREETQYF. The chain uses TRBV6-5 and TRBJ2-5, with 7 bases lining up with TRBD1. The CDR3 length is 13 residues. J gave up 5 bases and V 2 bases, and 2 bases lay outside the gene matches. Germline lookup yields CDR1 MNHEY and CDR2 SVGAGI.

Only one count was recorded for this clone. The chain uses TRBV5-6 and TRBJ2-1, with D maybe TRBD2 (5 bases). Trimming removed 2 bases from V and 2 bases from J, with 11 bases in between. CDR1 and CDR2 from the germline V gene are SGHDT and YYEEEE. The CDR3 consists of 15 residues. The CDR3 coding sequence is TGTGCCAGCAGCTTAGGAGCGGTAGCCTACAATGAGCAGTTCTTC. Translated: CASSLGAVAYNEQFF.

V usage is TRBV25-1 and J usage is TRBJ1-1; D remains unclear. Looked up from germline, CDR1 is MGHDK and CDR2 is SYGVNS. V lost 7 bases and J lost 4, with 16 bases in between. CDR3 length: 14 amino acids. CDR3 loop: CASTHLSGSTEAFF. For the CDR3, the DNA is TGTGCCAGCACCCACCTATCCGGGAGCACTGAAGCTTTCTTT.

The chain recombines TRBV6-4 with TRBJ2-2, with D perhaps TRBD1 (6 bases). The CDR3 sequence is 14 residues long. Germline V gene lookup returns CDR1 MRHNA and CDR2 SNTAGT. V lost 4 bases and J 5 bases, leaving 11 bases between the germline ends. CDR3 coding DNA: TGTGCCAGCAGTGCTACAGGGTTTACCGGGGAGCTGTTTTTT. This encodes CASSATGFTGELFF.

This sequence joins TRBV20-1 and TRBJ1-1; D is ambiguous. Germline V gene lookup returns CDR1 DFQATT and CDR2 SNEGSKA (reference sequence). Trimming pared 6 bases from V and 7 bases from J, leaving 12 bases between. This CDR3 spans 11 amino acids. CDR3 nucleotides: TGCAGTGCCGCCCGACAACTTGAAGCTTTCTTT. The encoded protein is CSAARQLEAFF.

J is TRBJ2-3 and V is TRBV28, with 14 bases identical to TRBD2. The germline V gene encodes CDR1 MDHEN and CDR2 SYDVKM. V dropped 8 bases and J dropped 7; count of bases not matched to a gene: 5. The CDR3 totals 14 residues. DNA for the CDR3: TGTGCCAGCGGGACTAGCGGGAGCATAAATACGCAGTATTTT. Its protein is CASGTSGSINTQYF.

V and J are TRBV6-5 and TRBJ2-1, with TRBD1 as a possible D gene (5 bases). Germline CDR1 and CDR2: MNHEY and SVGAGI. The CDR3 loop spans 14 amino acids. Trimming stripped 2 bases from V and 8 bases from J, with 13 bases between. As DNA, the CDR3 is TGTGCCAGCAGTTACCGGCCAGACAGTTATGAGCAGTTCTTC. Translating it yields CASSYRPDSYEQFF.

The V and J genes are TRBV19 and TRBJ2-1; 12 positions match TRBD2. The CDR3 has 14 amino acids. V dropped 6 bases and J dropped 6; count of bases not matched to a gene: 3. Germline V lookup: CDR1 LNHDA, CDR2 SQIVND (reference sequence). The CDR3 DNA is TGTGCCAGTAGCGGACTAGCGGGATTCAATGAGCAGTTCTTC. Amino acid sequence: CASSGLAGFNEQFF. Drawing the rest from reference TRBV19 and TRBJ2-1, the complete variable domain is DGGITQSPKYLFRKEGQNVTLSCEQNLNHDAMYWYRQDPGQGLRLIYYSQIVNDFQKGDIAEGYSVSREKKESFPLTVTSAQKNPTAFYLCASSGLAGFNEQFFGPGTRLTVL.

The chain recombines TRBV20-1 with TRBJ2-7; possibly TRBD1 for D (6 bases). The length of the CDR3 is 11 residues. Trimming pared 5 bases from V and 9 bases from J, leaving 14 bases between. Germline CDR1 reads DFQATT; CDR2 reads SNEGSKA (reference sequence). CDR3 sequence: CSAAAGERQYF. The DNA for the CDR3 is TGCAGTGCTGCCGCAGGGGAGAGGCAGTACTTC.

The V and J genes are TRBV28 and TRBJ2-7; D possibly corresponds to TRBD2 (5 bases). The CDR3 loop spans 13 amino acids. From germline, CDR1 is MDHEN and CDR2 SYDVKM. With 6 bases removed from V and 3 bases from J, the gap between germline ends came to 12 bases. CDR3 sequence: CASSPGLLYEQYF. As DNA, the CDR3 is TGTGCCAGCAGCCCCGGACTCCTCTACGAGCAGTACTTC.

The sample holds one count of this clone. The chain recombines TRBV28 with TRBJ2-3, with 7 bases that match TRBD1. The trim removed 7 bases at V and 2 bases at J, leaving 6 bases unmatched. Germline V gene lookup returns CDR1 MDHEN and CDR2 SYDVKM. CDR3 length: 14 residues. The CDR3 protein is CASIPTGDTDTQYF. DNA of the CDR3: TGTGCCAGCATTCCCACAGGGGACACAGATACGCAGTATTTT.

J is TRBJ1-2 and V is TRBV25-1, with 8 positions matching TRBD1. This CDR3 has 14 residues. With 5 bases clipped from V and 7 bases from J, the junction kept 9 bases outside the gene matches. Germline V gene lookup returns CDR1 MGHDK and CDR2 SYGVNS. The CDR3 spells CASSSRTGMRGYTF. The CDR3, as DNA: TGTGCCAGCAGTAGTAGGACAGGGATGCGTGGCTACACCTTC.

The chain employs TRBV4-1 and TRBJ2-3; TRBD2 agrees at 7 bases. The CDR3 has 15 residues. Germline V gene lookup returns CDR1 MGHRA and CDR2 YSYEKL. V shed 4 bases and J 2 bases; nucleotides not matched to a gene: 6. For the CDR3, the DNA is TGCGCCAGCAGCCCCGGGACTACAAACACAGATACGCAGTATTTT. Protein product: CASSPGTTNTDTQYF.

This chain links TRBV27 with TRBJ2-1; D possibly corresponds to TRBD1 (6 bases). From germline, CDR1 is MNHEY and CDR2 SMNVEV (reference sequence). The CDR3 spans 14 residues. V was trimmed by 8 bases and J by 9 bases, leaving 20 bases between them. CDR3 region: CASPPGENVSEQFF. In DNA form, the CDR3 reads TGTGCCAGCCCCCCAGGGGAGAACGTGAGTGAGCAGTTCTTC.

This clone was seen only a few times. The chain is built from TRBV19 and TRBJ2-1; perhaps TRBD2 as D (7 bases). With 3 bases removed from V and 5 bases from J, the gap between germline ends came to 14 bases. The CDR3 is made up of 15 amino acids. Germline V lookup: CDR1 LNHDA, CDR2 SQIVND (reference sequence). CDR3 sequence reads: CASSIYGGRNNEQFF. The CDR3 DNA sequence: TGTGCCAGTAGTATTTACGGGGGGCGGAACAATGAGCAGTTCTTC.

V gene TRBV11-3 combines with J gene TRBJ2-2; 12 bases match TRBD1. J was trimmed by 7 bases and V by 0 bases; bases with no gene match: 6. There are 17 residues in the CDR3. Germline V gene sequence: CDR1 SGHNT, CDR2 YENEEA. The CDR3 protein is CASSLEPGQGAIGELFF. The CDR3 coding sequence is TGTGCCAGCAGCTTAGAGCCGGGACAGGGGGCCATCGGGGAGCTGTTTTTT.

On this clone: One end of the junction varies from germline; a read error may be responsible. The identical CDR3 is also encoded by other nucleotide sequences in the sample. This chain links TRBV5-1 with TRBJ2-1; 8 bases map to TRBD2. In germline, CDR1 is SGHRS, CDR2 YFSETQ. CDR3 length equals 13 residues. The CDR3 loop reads CASSLGTSNEQFF. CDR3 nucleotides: TGCGCCAGCAGTTTGGGGACTAGCAATGAGCAGTTCTTC. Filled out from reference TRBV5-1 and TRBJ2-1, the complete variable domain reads KAGVTQTPRYLIKTRGQQVTLSCSPISGHRSVSWYQQTPGQGLQFLFEYFSETQRNKGNFPGRFSGRQFSNSRSEMNVSTLELGDSALYLCASSLGTSNEQFFGPGTRLTVL.

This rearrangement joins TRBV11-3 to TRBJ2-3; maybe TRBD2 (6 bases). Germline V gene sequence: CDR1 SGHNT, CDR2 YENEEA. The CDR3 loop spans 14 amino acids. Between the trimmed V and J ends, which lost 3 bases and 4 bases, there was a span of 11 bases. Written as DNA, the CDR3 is TGTGCCAGCAGCTTGGGACTCACCTCAGATACGCAGTATTTT. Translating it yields CASSLGLTSDTQYF.

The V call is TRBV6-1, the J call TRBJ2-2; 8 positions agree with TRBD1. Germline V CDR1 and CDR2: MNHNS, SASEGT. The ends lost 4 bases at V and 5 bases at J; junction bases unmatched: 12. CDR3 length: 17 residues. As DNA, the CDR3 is TGTGCCAGCAGTGCCCTTAATCCAGGGGGCTTAACCGGGGAGCTGTTTTTT. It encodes CASSALNPGGLTGELFF.

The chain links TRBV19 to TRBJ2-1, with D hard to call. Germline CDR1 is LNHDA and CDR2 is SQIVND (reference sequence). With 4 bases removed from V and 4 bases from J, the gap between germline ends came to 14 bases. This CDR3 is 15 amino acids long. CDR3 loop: CASSSGPPPYNEQFF. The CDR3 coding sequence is TGTGCCAGTAGTAGCGGCCCGCCGCCTTACAATGAGCAGTTCTTC.

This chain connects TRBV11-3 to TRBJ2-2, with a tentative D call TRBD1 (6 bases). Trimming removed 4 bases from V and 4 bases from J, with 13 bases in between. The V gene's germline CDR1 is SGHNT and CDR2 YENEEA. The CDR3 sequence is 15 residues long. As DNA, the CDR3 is TGTGCCAGCAGCTCACCGACAGGAGTCACCGGGGAGCTGTTTTTT. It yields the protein CASSSPTGVTGELFF.

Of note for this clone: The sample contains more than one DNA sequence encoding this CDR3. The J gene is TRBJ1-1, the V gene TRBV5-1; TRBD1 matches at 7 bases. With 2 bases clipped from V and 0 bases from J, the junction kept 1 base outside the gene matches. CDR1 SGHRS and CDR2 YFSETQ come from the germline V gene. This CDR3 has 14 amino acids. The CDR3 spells CASSLQGMNTEAFF. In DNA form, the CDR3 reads TGCGCCAGCAGCTTACAGGGGATGAACACTGAAGCTTTCTTT. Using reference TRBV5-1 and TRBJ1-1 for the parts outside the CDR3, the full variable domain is KAGVTQTPRYLIKTRGQQVTLSCSPISGHRSVSWYQQTPGQGLQFLFEYFSETQRNKGNFPGRFSGRQFSNSRSEMNVSTLELGDSALYLCASSLQGMNTEAFFGQGTRLTVV.